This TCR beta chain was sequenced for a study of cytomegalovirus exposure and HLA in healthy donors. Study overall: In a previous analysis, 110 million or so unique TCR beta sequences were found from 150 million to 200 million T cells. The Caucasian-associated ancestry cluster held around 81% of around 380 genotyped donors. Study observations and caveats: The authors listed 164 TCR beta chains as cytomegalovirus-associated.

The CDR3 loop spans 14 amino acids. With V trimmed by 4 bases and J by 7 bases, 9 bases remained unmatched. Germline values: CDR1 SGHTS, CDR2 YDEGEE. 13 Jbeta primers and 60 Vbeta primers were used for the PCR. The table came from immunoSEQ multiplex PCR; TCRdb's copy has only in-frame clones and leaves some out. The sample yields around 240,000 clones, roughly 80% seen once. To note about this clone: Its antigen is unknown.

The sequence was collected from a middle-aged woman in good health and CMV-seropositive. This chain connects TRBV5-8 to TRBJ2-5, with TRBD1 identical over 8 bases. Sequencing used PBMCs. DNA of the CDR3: TGTGCCAGCAGCCGTACAGGGGGGAAAGTGACCCAGTACTTC. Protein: CASSRTGGKVTQYF.